In its sample, the clone carrying this T cell receptor beta chain was seen a few times. The data stem from a study of blood T cells in healthy people across ages. A sample-barcoded 5' primer and a J-beta primer mix were used in a second PCR of roughly 6 to 11 cycles. MiXCR was run by TCRdb on the 5' RACE reads, yielding one entry per CDR3 protein. Here the sample spans about 760,000 distinct CDR3 sequences, about 61% being singletons. V gave up 6 bases and J gave up 5 bases; unmatched junction bases: 8. The CDR3 sequence is 14 residues long. Per the germline V gene, CDR1 is SQVTM and CDR2 is ANQGSEA. The sequence was obtained from a man aged 40-49 years in good health. This chain joins TRBV29-1 and TRBJ2-5, with TRBD1 matching over 11 bases. Sequencing input: blood. The DNA of the CDR3 is TGCAGCGTCGAACCCGGGACAGGGGGGGAGACCCAGTACTTC. It codes for CSVEPGTGGETQYF.